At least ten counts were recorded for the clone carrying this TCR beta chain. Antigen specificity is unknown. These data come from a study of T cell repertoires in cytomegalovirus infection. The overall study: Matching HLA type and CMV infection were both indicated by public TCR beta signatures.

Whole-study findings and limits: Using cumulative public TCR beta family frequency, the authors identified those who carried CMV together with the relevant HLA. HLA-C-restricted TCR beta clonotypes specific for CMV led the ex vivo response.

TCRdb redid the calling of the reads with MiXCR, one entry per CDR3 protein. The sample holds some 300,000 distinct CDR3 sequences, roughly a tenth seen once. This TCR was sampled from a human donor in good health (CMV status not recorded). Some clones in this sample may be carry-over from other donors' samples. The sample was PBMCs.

CDR3 DNA: TGTGCCAGCAGCTTGCGGGGGTTCAGCACAGATACGCAGTATTTT. As protein: CASSLRGFSTDTQYF. The chain is built from TRBV7-6 and TRBJ2-3; 7 bases are a match to TRBD2. This CDR3 spans 15 amino acids. In germline, CDR1 is SGHVS, CDR2 FNYEAQ. V lost 3 bases, J lost 0 bases, and 3 bases stayed unmatched.